A single sample is the source of the 23 T cell receptor beta chains below, sequenced in a study of T cells after somatic rescue of genetic block (dated by TCRdb to 2018 to 2020). Library preparation was by the immunoSEQ multiplex PCR assay. The table was pulled from immuneACCESS by TCRdb, which kept in-frame rearrangements only. Such tables lose some clones; where checked, under half of the loss comes from unresolved V genes, and the rest has no known cause. This sample has 100,000 to 120,000 clones in its table, and just over 90% of those were observed once. The ten largest clones capture roughly 1.4% of the sample. The specimen sequenced was peripheral blood mononuclear cells (PBMCs). These receptors were collected from a woman aged 18-29 years.

This chain links TRBV19 with TRBJ2-5; tentative D call: TRBD2 (6 bases). CDR1 and CDR2 (germline): LNHDA, SQIVND (reference sequence). CDR3 size: 15 residues. The V end lost 5 bases, the J end lost 3 bases, and 16 bases lay between the germline ends. The CDR3 protein is CASSSSGTSKETQYF. Here the CDR3 DNA reads TGTGCCAGTAGTTCTTCGGGGACTTCCAAAGAGACCCAGTACTTC. Full variable domain (missing parts from reference TRBV19 and TRBJ2-5): DGGITQSPKYLFRKEGQNVTLSCEQNLNHDAMYWYRQDPGQGLRLIYYSQIVNDFQKGDIAEGYSVSREKKESFPLTVTSAQKNPTAFYLCASSSSGTSKETQYFGPGTRLLVL.

The chain carries TRBV11-3 and TRBJ2-1, with D possibly called TRBD1 or TRBD2 (5 bases each). Germline V gives CDR1 SGHNT, CDR2 YENEEA. Trimming pared 2 bases from V and 6 bases from J, leaving 20 bases between. The CDR3 runs 17 residues. CDR3 residues: CASSLYGGGLTPNEQFF. CDR3 bases: TGTGCCAGCAGCTTATATGGGGGTGGGCTCACCCCCAATGAGCAGTTCTTC.

The rearrangement uses TRBV7-2 and TRBJ2-3, with 11 bases aligning to TRBD2. This CDR3 contains 17 residues. With 5 bases clipped from V and 5 bases from J, the junction kept 12 bases outside the gene matches. In germline, CDR1 is SGHTA, CDR2 FQGNSA. Here the CDR3 DNA reads TGTGCCAGCAGCGCAACTAGCGGGGGAGCCCTAGGAGATACGCAGTATTTT. It encodes CASSATSGGALGDTQYF.

The chain couples TRBV7-9 to TRBJ2-7, with TRBD2 as a possible D gene (6 bases). CDR3 length equals 14 residues. Germline loops: CDR1 SEHNR, CDR2 FQNEAQ (reference sequence). V shed 5 bases and J shed 2 bases, with 13 bases lying between them. Here the CDR3 reads CASSPRERPYEQYF. CDR3 in DNA: TGTGCCAGCAGCCCTCGGGAGCGGCCCTACGAGCAGTACTTC.

V is TRBV27 and J is TRBJ2-7; D is possibly TRBD1 or TRBD2 (7 bases each). From germline, CDR1 is MNHEY and CDR2 SMNVEV (reference sequence). Trimming took 4 bases from V and 2 from J, leaving 18 bases between them. The CDR3 has 16 amino acids. The CDR3 sequence: CASSYTRGTATYEQYF. In nucleotides, the CDR3 is TGTGCCAGCAGTTACACGCGGGGGACAGCGACCTACGAGCAGTACTTC.

V usage is TRBV9 and J usage is TRBJ1-5; no clear D. V shed 4 bases and J shed 2 bases, with 16 bases lying between them. Germline CDR1 is SGDLS and CDR2 is YYNGEE. CDR3 length: 16 amino acids. Here the CDR3 DNA reads TGTGCCAGCAGCCCGGGGTCGACCCCTGGCAATCAGCCCCAGCATTTT. This encodes CASSPGSTPGNQPQHF.

The rearrangement links TRBV5-6 to TRBJ2-1, with 9 nucleotides matching TRBD2. After removal of 0 bases from V and 5 bases from J, the junction contained 9 bases not matched to a gene. Germline assignment: CDR1 SGHDT and CDR2 YYEEEE. The CDR3 consists of 17 residues. As DNA, the CDR3 is TGTGCCAGCAGCTTGGGAAGCGGGGGGCCCCCCCACAATGAGCAGTTCTTC. Its protein product is CASSLGSGGPPHNEQFF.

The chain uses TRBV19 and TRBJ2-1, with 9 bases matching TRBD2. In germline, CDR1 is LNHDA, CDR2 SQIVND (reference sequence). The CDR3 runs 16 residues. Trimming at V came to 9 bases and at J to 4 bases, leaving 13 bases not matched to a gene. The CDR3 nucleotides read TGTGCCAGCCCATTTAGTGCGGGGGGGAGTTACAATGAGCAGTTCTTC. Translating it yields CASPFSAGGSYNEQFF.

The V call is TRBV11-2, the J call TRBJ1-6; D gene unclear. Germline CDR1 and CDR2: SGHAT and FQNNGV. The CDR3 contains 14 residues. Trimming removed 1 base at V and 12 bases at J, with 13 bases between. The CDR3 loop reads CASSLAGGERPLHF. CDR3 DNA: TGTGCCAGCAGCTTAGCGGGCGGAGAGAGACCCCTCCACTTT.

This sequence joins TRBV2 and TRBJ1-3; D unresolved. The germline V and J ends were trimmed by 1 base and 0 bases, with 7 bases remaining between them. The CDR3 spans 15 residues. Germline CDR1 and CDR2: SNHLY and FYNNEI. The CDR3 DNA sequence: TGTGCCAGCAGTGAAGAGACCCTCTCTGGAAACACCATATATTTT. This translates into CASSEETLSGNTIYF.

The rearrangement links TRBV15 to TRBJ1-1; D is unresolved. Trimming stripped 2 bases from V and 0 bases from J, with 7 bases between. The CDR3 spans 14 residues. Germline CDR1 is LNHNV and CDR2 is YYDKDF (reference sequence). Here the CDR3 DNA reads TGTGCCACCAGCAGACTCTCTATGAACACTGAAGCTTTCTTT. Translated: CATSRLSMNTEAFF.

V is TRBV30 and J is TRBJ1-1; D gene unclear. V was cut by 0 bases and J by 4 bases, with 9 bases left in between. CDR1 and CDR2 (germline): GTSNPN, SVGIG (reference sequence). This CDR3 spans 13 amino acids. The CDR3 DNA reads as TGTGCCTGGAGTGTAGCCATCGGCACTGAAGCTTTCTTT. This translates into CAWSVAIGTEAFF.

This CDR3 reads CASSPTGRGETQYF. The CDR3, as DNA: TGTGCCAGCAGCCCGACAGGGCGGGGAGAGACCCAGTACTTC. The chain links TRBV7-9 to TRBJ2-5; tentatively, D is TRBD1 (7 bases). The CDR3 sequence is 14 residues long. Germline lookup yields CDR1 SEHNR and CDR2 FQNEAQ (reference sequence). The germline V and J ends were trimmed by 5 bases and 4 bases, with 14 bases remaining between them.

This sequence joins TRBV23-1 and TRBJ2-3; no clear D. TRBV23-1 is reported as an ORF; its role is uncertain. The CDR3 extends over 15 amino acids. V gave up 1 base and J gave up 2 bases, with 10 bases separating them. CDR3 DNA: TGCGCCAGCAGTCAATGGGGTCTCCACACAGATACGCAGTATTTT. As protein: CASSQWGLHTDTQYF.

The chain couples TRBV5-1 to TRBJ2-3; TRBD2 matches at 13 bases. The CDR3 is made up of 15 amino acids. With V trimmed by 5 bases and J by 0 bases, 0 bases remained unmatched. Germline CDR1 and CDR2: SGHRS and YFSETQ. The CDR3 spells CASRTSGGSTDTQYF. Here the CDR3 DNA reads TGCGCCAGCAGGACTAGCGGGGGGAGCACAGATACGCAGTATTTT. Supplemented by reference TRBV5-1 and TRBJ2-3, the full variable domain reads KAGVTQTPRYLIKTRGQQVTLSCSPISGHRSVSWYQQTPGQGLQFLFEYFSETQRNKGNFPGRFSGRQFSNSRSEMNVSTLELGDSALYLCASRTSGGSTDTQYFGPGTRLTVL.

The gene calls are TRBV11-2 and TRBJ1-3, with a possible D match to TRBD1 (6 bases). This CDR3 contains 18 residues. Germline assignment: CDR1 SGHAT and CDR2 FQNNGV. Trimming took 1 base from V and 2 from J, leaving 18 bases between them. Here the CDR3 DNA reads TGTGCCAGCAGCTTAGTAGGGGGGACCACGAGGGCTGGAAACACCATATATTTT. This gives the protein CASSLVGGTTRAGNTIYF.

This clone came up once. The V call is TRBV12-5, the J call TRBJ1-3; no firm D call. CDR3 length: 15 amino acids. Trimming took 3 bases from V and 1 from J, leaving 10 bases between them. Germline V gene sequence: CDR1 LGHNT, CDR2 FRNRAP. As DNA, the CDR3 is TGTGCTAGTGGTTTAGGGCGGAGATCTGGAAACACCATATATTTT. Translated, it gives CASGLGRRSGNTIYF.

This chain links TRBV4-2 with TRBJ1-1; a possible D gene is TRBD1 (5 bases). Germline CDR1 reads LGHNA; CDR2 reads YNFKEQ. The length of the CDR3 is 16 residues. Trimming took 1 base from V and 2 from J, leaving 14 bases between them. The CDR3 coding sequence is TGTGCCAGCAGCCAAGTGGGGGGTCAGAGCAACACTGAAGCTTTCTTT. As protein: CASSQVGGQSNTEAFF.

By its share, this clone is medium-sized. The chain combines TRBV6-4 with TRBJ1-2; D gene ambiguous. CDR1 and CDR2 (germline): MRHNA, SNTAGT. The CDR3 has 14 residues. The V end was cut by 0 bases, the J end by 8 bases, with 13 bases between. Here the CDR3 reads CASSDSDEMGGYTF. The CDR3 region has the DNA TGTGCCAGCAGTGACTCGGATGAGATGGGGGGCTACACCTTC.

The rearrangement uses TRBV28 and TRBJ2-1, with D perhaps TRBD1 or TRBD2 (7 bases each). The CDR3 is made up of 13 amino acids. Trimming cost V 3 bases and J 7 bases, with 10 bases left between them. Germline lookup yields CDR1 MDHEN and CDR2 SYDVKM. CDR3 residues: CASSFRGGNEQFF. The CDR3 DNA reads as TGTGCCAGCAGTTTCAGGGGGGGGAATGAGCAGTTCTTC.

The CDR3 region is CASSQGSATAYNEQFF. Here the CDR3 DNA reads TGTGCCAGCAGCCAAGGATCGGCTACGGCCTACAATGAGCAGTTCTTC. The chain couples TRBV4-2 to TRBJ2-1; D is unclear. There are 16 residues in the CDR3. V gave up 1 base and J gave up 2 bases, with 12 bases separating them. Germline-derived CDR1 and CDR2 are LGHNA and YNFKEQ.

This chain connects TRBV5-4 to TRBJ2-1; 9 positions match TRBD1. V trimming: 0 bases; J trimming: 5 bases; junction bases outside the gene matches: 6. The CDR3 consists of 16 residues. Germline V gene data show CDR1 as SGHNT and CDR2 as YYREEE (reference sequence). In nucleotides, the CDR3 is TGTGCCAGCAGCTTGGAGTTGACAGGGGGGAACAATGAGCAGTTCTTC. It specifies CASSLELTGGNNEQFF.

This chain links TRBV11-3 with TRBJ2-7, with D perhaps matching TRBD1 or TRBD2 (5 bases each). Germline V lookup: CDR1 SGHNT, CDR2 YENEEA. The length of the CDR3 is 13 residues. Trimming took off 0 bases at V and 5 bases at J, with 8 bases between the two ends. CDR3 nucleotide sequence: TGTGCCAGCAGCTTAGATGGGGGAAACGAGCAGTACTTC. Its protein is CASSLDGGNEQYF.